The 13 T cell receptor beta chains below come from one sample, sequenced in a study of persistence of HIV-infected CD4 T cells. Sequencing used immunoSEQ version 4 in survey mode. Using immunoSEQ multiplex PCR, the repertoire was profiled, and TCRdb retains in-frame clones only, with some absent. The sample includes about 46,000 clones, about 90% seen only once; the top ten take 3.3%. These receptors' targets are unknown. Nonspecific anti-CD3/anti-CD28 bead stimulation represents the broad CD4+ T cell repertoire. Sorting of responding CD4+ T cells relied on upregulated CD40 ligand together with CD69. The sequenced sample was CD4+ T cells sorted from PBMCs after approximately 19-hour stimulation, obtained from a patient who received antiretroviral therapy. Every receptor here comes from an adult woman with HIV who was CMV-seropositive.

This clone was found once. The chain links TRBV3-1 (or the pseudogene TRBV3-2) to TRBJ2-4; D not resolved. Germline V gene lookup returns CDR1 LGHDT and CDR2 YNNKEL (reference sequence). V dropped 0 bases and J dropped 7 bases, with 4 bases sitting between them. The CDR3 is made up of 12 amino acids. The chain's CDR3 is CASSQERNIQYF. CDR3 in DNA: TGTGCCAGCAGCCAAGAACGTAACATTCAGTACTTC.

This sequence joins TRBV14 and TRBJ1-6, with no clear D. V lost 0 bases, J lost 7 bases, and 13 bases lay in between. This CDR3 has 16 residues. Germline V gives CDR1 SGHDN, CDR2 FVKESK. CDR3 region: CASSQDTGRRNSPLHF. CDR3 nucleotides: TGTGCCAGCAGCCAAGATACGGGCCGACGGAATTCACCCCTCCACTTT.

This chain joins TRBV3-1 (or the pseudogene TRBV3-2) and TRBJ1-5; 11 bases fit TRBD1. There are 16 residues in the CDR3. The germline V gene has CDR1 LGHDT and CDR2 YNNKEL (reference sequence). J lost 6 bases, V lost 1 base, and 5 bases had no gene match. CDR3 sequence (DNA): TGTGCCAGCAGCCAAGCGGGACAGGGGGTAAGTCAGCCCCAGCATTTT. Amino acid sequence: CASSQAGQGVSQPQHF.

The CDR3 loop reads CARSRGRHDEKLFF. The CDR3 DNA reads as TGTGCCAGAAGCAGGGGACGGCACGATGAAAAACTGTTTTTT. V and J are TRBV5-3 and TRBJ1-4; D possibly corresponds to TRBD1 (5 bases). TRBV5-3 falls under the ORF class, with uncertain function. This CDR3 has 14 residues. V lost 4 bases and J 6 bases, leaving 13 bases between the germline ends.

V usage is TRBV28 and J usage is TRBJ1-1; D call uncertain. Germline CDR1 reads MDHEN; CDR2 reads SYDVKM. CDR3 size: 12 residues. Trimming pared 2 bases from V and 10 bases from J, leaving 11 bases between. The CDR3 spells CASSLIHGPAFF. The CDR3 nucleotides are TGTGCCAGCAGTTTAATACACGGGCCAGCTTTCTTT.

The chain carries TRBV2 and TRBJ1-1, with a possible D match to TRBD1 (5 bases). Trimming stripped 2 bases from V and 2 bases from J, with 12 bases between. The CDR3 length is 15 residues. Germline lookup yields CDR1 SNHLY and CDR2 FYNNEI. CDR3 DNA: TGTGCCAGCAGTGAATCTTGGGGGGGAAACACTGAAGCTTTCTTT. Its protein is CASSESWGGNTEAFF.

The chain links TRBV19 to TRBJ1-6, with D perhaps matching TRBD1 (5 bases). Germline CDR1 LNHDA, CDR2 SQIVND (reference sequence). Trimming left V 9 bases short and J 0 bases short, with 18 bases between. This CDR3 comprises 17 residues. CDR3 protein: CASGTDGKPSYNSPLHF. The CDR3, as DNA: TGTGCCAGCGGGACGGACGGGAAGCCCTCCTATAATTCACCCCTCCACTTT.

The CDR3 region has the DNA TGTGCCAGCAGCCAAGATCAAGGGCCCCCGGGAGGGCAGTACTTC. It is translated as CASSQDQGPPGGQYF. The chain has TRBV3-1 (or the pseudogene TRBV3-2) and TRBJ2-7, with 7 bases identical to TRBD2. Trimming removed 0 bases from V and 9 bases from J; junction bases left unmatched: 11. The length of the CDR3 is 15 residues. Germline V gives CDR1 LGHDT, CDR2 YNNKEL (reference sequence).

CDR3 in DNA: TGTGCCAGCAGCGGAGGACAGGGGGCTAATGAAAAACTGTTTTTT. Translation: CASSGGQGANEKLFF. The chain uses TRBV9 and TRBJ1-4; 10 nucleotides match TRBD1. Germline V CDR1 and CDR2: SGDLS, YYNGEE. With 3 bases clipped from V and 3 bases from J, the junction kept 2 bases outside the gene matches. There are 15 residues in the CDR3.

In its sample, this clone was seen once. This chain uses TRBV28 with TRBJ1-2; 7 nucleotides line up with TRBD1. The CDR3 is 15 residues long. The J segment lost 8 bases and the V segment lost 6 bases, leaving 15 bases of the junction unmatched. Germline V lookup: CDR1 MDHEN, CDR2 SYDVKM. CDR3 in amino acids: CASRRQGGSPNGYTF. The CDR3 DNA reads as TGTGCCAGCAGACGACAGGGAGGATCTCCTAACGGCTACACCTTC.

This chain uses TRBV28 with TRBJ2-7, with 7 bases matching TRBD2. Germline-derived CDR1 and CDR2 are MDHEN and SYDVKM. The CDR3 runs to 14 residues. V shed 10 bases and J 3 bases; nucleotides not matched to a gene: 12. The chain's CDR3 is CATLPGLPFYEQYF. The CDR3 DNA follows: TGTGCCACCCTCCCGGGACTACCTTTCTACGAGCAGTACTTC.

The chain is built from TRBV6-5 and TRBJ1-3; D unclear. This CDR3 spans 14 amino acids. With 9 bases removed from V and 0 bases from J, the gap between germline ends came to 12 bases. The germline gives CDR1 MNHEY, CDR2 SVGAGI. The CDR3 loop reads CASVPGFSGNTIYF. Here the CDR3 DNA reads TGTGCCAGTGTCCCTGGCTTCTCTGGAAACACCATATATTTT.

The CDR3 is CASSYSPGLNYEQYF. The CDR3 region has the DNA TGTGCCAGCAGTTACTCGCCGGGACTCAACTACGAGCAGTACTTC. The rearrangement links TRBV6-5 to TRBJ2-7, with D perhaps matching TRBD2 (6 bases). V gave up 0 bases and J gave up 3 bases, with 12 bases separating them. The germline CDR1 and CDR2 sequences are MNHEY and SVGAGI. CDR3 length: 15 residues.